These T cell receptor beta chains were read from a single sample in a study of post-analysis software for immune sequencing data. TCRdb independently ran MiXCR on the PCR reads; one entry per CDR3 protein. This repertoire shows fewer than 700,000 distinct CDR3 sequences, 44% found once; its top ten account for more than 1.5%. The sequenced sample consisted of blood. These TCRs come from a girl aged 10-17 years with multiple sclerosis. Each CDR3 is given with its conserved first and last residue. The order of the fields is D gene, J gene, V gene, clone size, CDR3 protein, CDR3 DNA. A D gene is named only where the DNA matches it firmly. Size values are once, few and many counts, or a class for expanded clones, and some rows have none.

d_call: TRBD2; j_call: TRBJ2-5; v_call: TRBV12-3/TRBV12-4; clone_size: .; cdr3_aa: CASSFSGGRLAGQETQYF; cdr3_nt: TGTGCCAGCAGTTTCTCGGGGGGGAGGCTAGCGGGGCAAGAGACCCAGTACTTC
d_call: TRBD2; j_call: TRBJ2-3; v_call: TRBV20-1; clone_size: few; cdr3_aa: CSARGTSGGSYTQYF; cdr3_nt: TGCAGTGCTAGAGGGACTAGCGGGGGGTCATATACGCAGTATTTT
d_call: .; j_call: TRBJ2-4; v_call: TRBV29-1; clone_size: few; cdr3_aa: CSVVDPGSKNIQYF; cdr3_nt: TGCAGCGTTGTGGACCCCGGGAGCAAAAACATTCAGTACTTC
d_call: .; j_call: TRBJ1-2; v_call: TRBV25-1; clone_size: few; cdr3_aa: CASSPPGTRGSNYGYTF; cdr3_nt: TGTGCCAGCAGCCCGCCCGGGACACGGGGATCGAACTATGGCTACACCTTC
d_call: .; j_call: TRBJ2-5; v_call: TRBV12-5; clone_size: .; cdr3_aa: CASGFVTVYQETQYF; cdr3_nt: TGTGCTAGTGGTTTCGTCACAGTTTACCAAGAGACCCAGTACTTC
d_call: TRBD1; j_call: TRBJ1-1; v_call: TRBV5-1; clone_size: .; cdr3_aa: CASSSYRGETEAFF; cdr3_nt: TGCGCCAGCAGCTCCTACAGGGGAGAGACTGAAGCTTTCTTT
d_call: TRBD2; j_call: TRBJ2-1; v_call: TRBV20-1; clone_size: .; cdr3_aa: CSARGGSGRAQVYNEQFF; cdr3_nt: TGCAGTGCTAGGGGGGGAAGCGGGAGGGCGCAGGTGTACAATGAGCAGTTCTTC
d_call: .; j_call: TRBJ2-3; v_call: TRBV12-3/TRBV12-4; clone_size: .; cdr3_aa: CASSQAVPGADTQYF; cdr3_nt: TGTGCCAGCAGTCAGGCCGTTCCGGGGGCAGATACGCAGTATTTT
d_call: TRBD1; j_call: TRBJ2-5; v_call: TRBV6-6; clone_size: few; cdr3_aa: CASSQGQVIETQYF; cdr3_nt: TGTGCCAGCAGTCAGGGACAGGTGATAGAGACCCAGTACTTC
d_call: TRBD2; j_call: TRBJ2-3; v_call: TRBV10-3; clone_size: .; cdr3_aa: CAISKTSGGARPDTQYF; cdr3_nt: TGTGCCATCAGCAAGACTAGCGGGGGGGCTAGGCCAGATACGCAGTATTTT